A single sample is the source of the 27 T cell receptor beta chains below, sequenced in a study of shared clonotypes between healthy human individuals. The data were produced by immunoSEQ multiplex PCR, yet TCRdb's version contains in-frame clones alone and is incomplete. This sample has roughly 2,000,000 clones, with 93% found just once. Naive CD8 cells were CD45RO-negative, positively selected for CCR7, excluding terminally differentiated effector memory CD45RA+ cells. Sequences were obtained from naive CD8+ T cells from PBMCs. These receptors came from a man aged 18 to 30 in good health. Some clones in this sample may be carry-over from other donors' samples.

CDR3 sequence: CASSQGLVNTDTQYF. As DNA, the CDR3 is TGTGCCAGCAGCCAAGGACTAGTCAACACAGATACGCAGTATTTT. This sequence joins TRBV5-8 and TRBJ2-3; 7 bases fit TRBD2. Germline loops: CDR1 SGHTS, CDR2 YDEGEE. This CDR3 spans 15 amino acids. V gave up 4 bases and J gave up 2 bases; unmatched junction bases: 7.

The chain employs TRBV7-9 and TRBJ1-1, with 7 bases identical to TRBD1. CDR1 and CDR2 (germline): SEHNR, FQNEAQ (reference sequence). V lost 5 bases to trimming and J lost 1 base; unmatched junction nucleotides: 7. The CDR3 totals 15 residues. CDR3 in amino acids: CASSQLGQPNTEAFF. The CDR3 DNA sequence: TGTGCCAGCAGCCAGTTGGGACAGCCGAACACTGAAGCTTTCTTT.

This chain connects TRBV5-6 to TRBJ2-1; D gene unclear. The CDR3 spans 12 residues. Germline lookup yields CDR1 SGHDT and CDR2 YYEEEE. Between the trimmed V and J ends, which lost 1 base and 10 bases, there was a span of 9 bases. The CDR3 sequence is CASSLNGREQFF. In DNA form, the CDR3 reads TGTGCCAGCAGCTTGAATGGGCGCGAGCAGTTCTTC. Complete variable domain (other parts from reference TRBV5-6 and TRBJ2-1): DAGVTQSPTHLIKTRGQQVTLRCSPKSGHDTVSWYQQALGQGPQFIFQYYEEEERQRGNFPDRFSGHQFPNYSSELNVNALLLGDSALYLCASSLNGREQFFGPGTRLTVL.

The V gene is TRBV11-2, the J gene TRBJ2-3; the D is unclear. The CDR3 is 16 amino acids. Trimming took off 1 base at V and 0 bases at J, with 11 bases between the two ends. Germline lookup yields CDR1 SGHAT and CDR2 FQNNGV. CDR3 in DNA: TGTGCCAGCAGCTTAGGGGTACTTAAAAGCACAGATACGCAGTATTTT. It translates to CASSLGVLKSTDTQYF.

The chain couples TRBV11-3 to TRBJ1-1; D is possibly TRBD1 (6 bases). The CDR3 contains 13 residues. The V and J ends lost 1 base and 11 bases respectively, with 14 bases between them. CDR1 is SGHNT and CDR2 is YENEEA in the germline V gene. The CDR3 DNA reads as TGTGCCAGCAGCTTAGGCCGAGGGGGAGAGGCTTTCTTT. Encoded protein: CASSLGRGGEAFF.

V gene TRBV19 combines with J gene TRBJ1-5, with 7 bases identical to TRBD1. The germline gives CDR1 LNHDA, CDR2 SQIVND (reference sequence). V lost 7 bases, J lost 2 bases, and 14 bases stayed unmatched. CDR3 size: 17 residues. CDR3 amino acids: CASTMSRGLGGNQPQHF. The CDR3, as DNA: TGTGCCAGTACCATGAGTAGGGGGCTGGGAGGCAATCAGCCCCAGCATTTT.

The chain links TRBV2 to TRBJ2-7; possibly TRBD1 for D (7 bases). V was cut by 11 bases and J by 3 bases, with 14 bases left in between. The germline CDR1 and CDR2 sequences are SNHLY and FYNNEI. The CDR3 is made up of 12 amino acids. The CDR3 sequence is CAGGDSIYEQYF. The CDR3 DNA follows: TGTGCCGGCGGGGACAGTATCTACGAGCAGTACTTC.

Only one count was recorded for this clone. This chain links TRBV6-1 with TRBJ1-1, with D perhaps TRBD1 (6 bases). This CDR3 spans 15 amino acids. Germline V gene lookup returns CDR1 MNHNS and CDR2 SASEGT. Trimming removed 2 bases at V and 4 bases at J, with 14 bases between. The chain's CDR3 is CASSEWVRGGTEAFF. CDR3 bases: TGTGCCAGCAGTGAATGGGTCAGGGGTGGCACTGAAGCTTTCTTT.

In this sample, this clone turned up a few times. The genes are TRBV4-1 and TRBJ2-5; D ambiguous. With 5 bases removed from V and 0 bases from J, the gap between germline ends came to 13 bases. The CDR3 consists of 15 residues. Germline V gene sequence: CDR1 MGHRA, CDR2 YSYEKL. The CDR3, as DNA: TGCGCCAGCAGCGATGGGAAGCTAGACCAAGAGACCCAGTACTTC. It translates to CASSDGKLDQETQYF.

The V call is TRBV4-3, the J call TRBJ1-1, with 7 nucleotides matching TRBD1. Germline trimming cut 3 bases from V and 2 bases from J; bases unmatched to any gene: 9. The length of the CDR3 is 16 residues. Germline CDR1 reads LGHNA; CDR2 reads YSLEER. This CDR3 reads CASSHAGQKSNTEAFF. DNA of the CDR3: TGCGCCAGCAGCCATGCGGGACAGAAGTCTAACACTGAAGCTTTCTTT.

The J gene is TRBJ1-3, the V gene TRBV9; D ambiguous. Germline values: CDR1 SGDLS, CDR2 YYNGEE. The length of the CDR3 is 16 residues. V was trimmed by 0 bases and J by 0 bases, leaving 10 bases between them. The CDR3 here is CASSVAGRDSGNTIYF. In DNA, the CDR3 is TGTGCCAGCAGCGTAGCGGGCAGAGACTCTGGAAACACCATATATTTT.

The chain recombines TRBV7-9 with TRBJ2-1; D remains ambiguous. The V end lost 7 bases, the J end lost 7 bases, and 8 bases lay between the germline ends. Germline V gene sequence: CDR1 SEHNR, CDR2 FQNEAQ (reference sequence). The CDR3 contains 11 residues. In DNA, the CDR3 is TGTGCCAGCACCTCCTTGAATGAGCAGTTCTTC. Residues: CASTSLNEQFF.

This clone was seen only once. The chain couples TRBV11-2 to TRBJ1-1; D possibly corresponds to TRBD1 (6 bases). This CDR3 is built from 16 residues. CDR1 is SGHAT, CDR2 FQNNGV, per germline. V shed 5 bases and J shed 1 base, with 17 bases lying between them. This chain's CDR3 is CASSPTGGSENTEAFF. In DNA form, the CDR3 reads TGTGCCAGCAGCCCCACCGGGGGCAGTGAGAACACTGAAGCTTTCTTT.

V is TRBV9 and J is TRBJ2-1; 7 bases match TRBD1. CDR1 and CDR2 from the germline V gene are SGDLS and YYNGEE. The CDR3 has 13 amino acids. V shed 4 bases, J shed 7 bases, and the junction held 5 bases outside the gene matches. As DNA, the CDR3 is TGTGCCAGCAGCCTACAGGGGCGGAATGAGCAGTTCTTC. The encoded protein is CASSLQGRNEQFF.

The chain carries TRBV9 and TRBJ2-3; tentative D call: TRBD2 (6 bases). The CDR3 is 15 amino acids. Germline V gene data show CDR1 as SGDLS and CDR2 as YYNGEE. The ends were cut back, 0 bases at V and 3 bases at J, with 11 bases in the middle. The CDR3 DNA follows: TGTGCCAGCAGCGTAGCCCCGGGGAGGACAGATACGCAGTATTTT. It translates to CASSVAPGRTDTQYF.

This chain joins TRBV29-1 and TRBJ2-7; 8 positions match TRBD2. Germline-derived CDR1 and CDR2 are SQVTM and ANQGSEA. CDR3 length: 13 residues. V dropped 7 bases and J dropped 5; count of bases not matched to a gene: 10. This CDR3 reads CSARGGYGHEQYF. CDR3 sequence (DNA): TGCAGCGCCCGGGGGGGATACGGCCACGAGCAGTACTTC.

This clone was counted once. This sequence joins TRBV19 and TRBJ2-2, with D uncertain. Germline-derived CDR1 and CDR2 are LNHDA and SQIVND (reference sequence). This CDR3 is 15 amino acids long. V dropped 5 bases and J dropped 0 bases, with 10 bases sitting between them. The CDR3 coding sequence is TGTGCCAGTAGTCCCGGACGTACGAACACCGGGGAGCTGTTTTTT. Its translation is CASSPGRTNTGELFF.

This sequence joins TRBV4-3 and TRBJ1-2; D perhaps matches TRBD1 (5 bases). Trimming shortened V by 0 bases and J by 2 bases, and 10 bases separated the two germline ends. The CDR3 extends over 15 amino acids. Germline CDR1 reads LGHNA; CDR2 reads YSLEER. CDR3 amino acids: CASSQDSSGNYGYTF. The CDR3 region has the DNA TGCGCCAGCAGCCAAGATTCGTCAGGGAACTATGGCTACACCTTC.

The chain couples TRBV28 to TRBJ2-1, with 8 nucleotides matching TRBD2. The V and J ends lost 6 bases and 7 bases, in that order; junction bases with no gene match: 14. This CDR3 comprises 16 residues. Germline CDR1 MDHEN, CDR2 SYDVKM. The CDR3 nucleotides are TGTGCCAGCAGCCCCCTCCCGAGCGGGAGTAGAAATGAGCAGTTCTTC. Protein sequence: CASSPLPSGSRNEQFF.

The J gene is TRBJ2-3, the V gene TRBV7-9, with 9 bases that match TRBD1. Trimming at V came to 5 bases and at J to 0 bases, leaving 6 bases not matched to a gene. Germline V lookup: CDR1 SEHNR, CDR2 FQNEAQ (reference sequence). The CDR3 is 16 amino acids. CDR3 protein: CASSPRDRESTDTQYF. The CDR3 nucleotides read TGTGCCAGCAGCCCTAGGGACAGGGAGAGCACAGATACGCAGTATTTT.

The chain combines TRBV27 with TRBJ1-1; D remains ambiguous. The length of the CDR3 is 14 residues. Trimming took 2 bases from V and 0 from J, leaving 7 bases between them. Germline values: CDR1 MNHEY, CDR2 SMNVEV (reference sequence). The CDR3 spells CASSLRAMNTEAFF. The CDR3 nucleotides are TGTGCCAGCAGTTTAAGGGCAATGAACACTGAAGCTTTCTTT.

The V and J genes are TRBV4-1 and TRBJ1-4; D call uncertain. CDR1 and CDR2 (germline): MGHRA, YSYEKL. The CDR3 sequence is 13 residues long. V was cut by 3 bases and J by 8 bases, with 10 bases left in between. The CDR3 sequence is CASSQLRGEKLFF. The CDR3 DNA follows: TGCGCCAGCAGCCAGCTCCGAGGGGAAAAACTGTTTTTT.

The V gene is TRBV5-5, the J gene TRBJ2-2; 14 bases are shared with TRBD2. Germline V gives CDR1 SGHKS, CDR2 YYEKEE (reference sequence). V dropped 2 bases and J dropped 4; count of bases not matched to a gene: 13. CDR3 length: 20 residues. CDR3 coding DNA: TGTGCCAGCAGCTTCGACATGAGGACTAGCGGGAGGTTGGGCACCGGGGAGCTGTTTTTT. It encodes CASSFDMRTSGRLGTGELFF.

The genes are TRBV7-9 and TRBJ1-1; weak D call: TRBD1 (6 bases). This CDR3 is built from 12 residues. The V gene lost 4 bases and the J gene lost 8 bases, with 11 bases spanning the gap. CDR1 and CDR2 from the germline V gene are SEHNR and FQNEAQ (reference sequence). CDR3 DNA: TGTGCCAGCAGCTCCACAGGGCCCGAAGCTTTCTTT. It translates to CASSSTGPEAFF.

The chain employs TRBV9 and TRBJ2-7; 7 bases are shared with TRBD1. Germline V gene sequence: CDR1 SGDLS, CDR2 YYNGEE. CDR3 size: 15 residues. V shed 3 bases and J 0 bases; nucleotides not matched to a gene: 6. The CDR3 DNA sequence: TGTGCCAGCAGCGAGGGGACAGCAGACTCCTACGAGCAGTACTTC. It yields the protein CASSEGTADSYEQYF.

Regarding this clone: Other DNA sequences in this sample translate to the same CDR3. The J gene is TRBJ2-7, the V gene TRBV4-1; the match to TRBD1 covers 8 bases. This CDR3 contains 14 residues. The V gene's germline CDR1 is MGHRA and CDR2 YSYEKL. Trimming at V came to 1 base and at J to 3 bases, leaving 2 bases not matched to a gene. DNA for the CDR3: TGCGCCAGCAGCCAAGGCAGGGGGCTCTACGAGCAGTACTTC. Amino acid sequence: CASSQGRGLYEQYF.

This clone was recorded once. This sequence joins TRBV7-3 and TRBJ2-5; D not resolved. V gave up 0 bases and J gave up 1 base, with 12 bases separating them. The CDR3 has 16 residues. CDR1 SGHTA and CDR2 FQGTGA come from the germline V gene. This chain's CDR3 is CASSLTGPIPQETQYF. CDR3 in DNA: TGTGCCAGCAGCTTAACCGGGCCAATCCCCCAAGAGACCCAGTACTTC.